This T cell receptor (beta chain) is from a study of blood T cell repertoires in COVID-19 (dated by TCRdb to about 2020). About the study as a whole: The collaborator samples originated in the United States, Italy and Spain and spanned the acute and convalescent phases of COVID-19. The prospective study material was composed of cDNA or gDNA derived from T cells, B-cell-depleted T cells, or PBMCs. The dataset comprised deeply sampled blood TCRbeta repertoires from subjects exposed to, actively infected with, or recovered from COVID-19. A freely available public database, intended as a resource for researchers studying the immune response to SARS-CoV-2, is where the repertoires were released. Samples came from the ongoing ImmuneRACE study (first 160 participants) plus 1,254 subjects from 6 global collaborators. Nearly every sample came with metadata listing a de-identified subject ID, COVID-19 status, age in years and sex. Where HLA class I and class II types were available, the types were taken from metadata supplied by the sample provider, not from assay-based typing. Results the study describes overall, beyond this receptor: Clinical and demographic metadata were provided uncurated, with the amount varying by source and participant.

The collaborating institutions used their own protocols to collect whole blood in K2EDTA tubes. Collaborator samples were shipped for TCRbeta analysis as frozen whole blood, isolated PBMCs, or DNA extracted from either sample type. Concerning this clone: Its antigen is not yet known. No much larger clonotype is one base removed from it; base qualities were not supplied.

The V and J ends are trimmed by 10 bases and 2 bases, leaving 14 bases between them. CDR1 and CDR2, looked up from the germline V gene (reference sequence), are LNHDA and SQIVND. Reading from cysteine to phenylalanine, the CDR3 counts 14 amino acids. Of the read, only the CDR3 DNA is kept; its 42 bases are in frame from base 1. The immunoSEQ Assay, a bias-controlled multiplex PCR, was used to amplify TCRbeta CDR3 regions from genomic DNA. The source study handled its data this way. Nucleated cell counts per sample were estimated from amplification of reference gene primers within the assay. To quantify the absolute abundance of each unique TCRbeta CDR3 rearrangement, sequence reads were collapsed and filtered. For each sample, productive Simpson clonality was calculated as the square root of Simpson's diversity index over productive rearrangements. TCRdb retrieved this table from immuneACCESS and kept in-frame rearrangements only. Not all clones are present; in checked studies, unresolved V genes account for under half, and no reason is known for the remainder. The V and J calls and the clone size are those of that table, but D and trimming were determined from the DNA. This sample lists fewer than 250,000 clones; roughly nine tenths were detected once. 0.6% to 0.9% of the sample lies in the top ten.

The specimen was peripheral blood. The TCR originated in a woman aged 70 to 79 with acute or convalescent COVID-19. The chain joins TRBV19 to TRBJ2-2; D gene: possibly TRBD2, on 6 matching bases. The DNA sequence is as follows: TGTGCCATCGCCTCCGGGACTAACACCGGGGAGCTGTTTTTT. It specifies CAIASGTNTGELFF.